The 25 T cell receptor beta chains presented below share a single source sample, sequenced in a study of cytomegalovirus exposure and HLA in healthy donors. The PCR employed 60 Vbeta primers together with 13 Jbeta primers. Sequencing was performed with immunoSEQ multiplex PCR; in TCRdb, only in-frame clones are kept and a portion is missing. The sample consists of a few hundred thousand clones, 80% of them appearing once. Sequencing used PBMCs. These receptors all come from a girl aged 2 to 10 in good health and CMV-seronegative.

The chain recombines TRBV5-1 with TRBJ2-2, with 9 bases matching TRBD2. The CDR3 is 16 amino acids. Germline loops: CDR1 SGHRS, CDR2 YFSETQ. Trimming took 0 bases from V and 8 from J; bases not matched to a gene: 8. CDR3 DNA: TGCGCCAGCAGCTTGGATATAGCGGGAGTTAGGGGGGAGCTGTTTTTT. Encoded protein: CASSLDIAGVRGELFF.

About this clone itself: This sample includes further DNA sequences coding for the same CDR3. The V call is TRBV9, the J call TRBJ2-7, with 10 bases identical to TRBD2. Germline lookup yields CDR1 SGDLS and CDR2 YYNGEE. This CDR3 region has 15 residues. J gave up 2 bases and V 0 bases, and 2 bases lay outside the gene matches. CDR3 region: CASSVGSGRAYEQYF. DNA for the CDR3: TGTGCCAGCAGCGTAGGCAGCGGGAGGGCCTACGAGCAGTACTTC.

The rearrangement joins TRBV6-1 to TRBJ1-4; 7 nucleotides align to TRBD1. V lost 3 bases to trimming and J lost 4 bases; unmatched junction nucleotides: 5. The CDR3 loop spans 15 amino acids. The V gene's germline CDR1 is MNHNS and CDR2 SASEGT. CDR3 DNA sequence: TGTGCCAGCAGTGACCCGGGACAGCTTAATGAAAAACTGTTTTTT. Translation gives CASSDPGQLNEKLFF.

The V call is TRBV6-6, the J call TRBJ2-3; 11 nucleotides agree with TRBD2. Germline V gene lookup returns CDR1 MNHNY and CDR2 SVGAGI (reference sequence). V shed 4 bases, J shed 4 bases, and the junction held 7 bases outside the gene matches. The CDR3 has 16 residues. The CDR3 nucleotides are TGTGCCAGCAGTTTCACTAGCGGGAGTTACTCAGATACGCAGTATTTT. This sequence encodes CASSFTSGSYSDTQYF.

The chain links TRBV23-1 to TRBJ2-7; 7 bases are shared with TRBD1. TRBV23-1 belongs to the ORF category, with a function that is uncertain. The CDR3 length is 16 residues. V lost 3 bases to trimming and J lost 3 bases; unmatched junction nucleotides: 11. The CDR3 spells CASSHTQGLIFYEQYF. Written as DNA, the CDR3 is TGCGCCAGCAGTCATACACAGGGGCTTATCTTCTACGAGCAGTACTTC.

The rearrangement uses TRBV12-5 and TRBJ1-2; TRBD1 is a possible D gene (5 bases). This CDR3 has 15 amino acids. Deletions cut 6 bases from V and 6 bases from J, with 20 bases between. In germline, CDR1 is LGHNT, CDR2 FRNRAP. CDR3: CASGSGQGGSDGYTF. CDR3 DNA: TGTGCTAGTGGCAGTGGCCAGGGTGGGTCGGATGGCTACACCTTC.

The chain uses TRBV5-1 and TRBJ2-5, with a possible D match to TRBD2 (6 bases). Germline CDR1 reads SGHRS; CDR2 reads YFSETQ. The CDR3 has 16 amino acids. V lost 0 bases and J lost 3, with 15 bases in between. CDR3 sequence reads: CASSLGRQGGEETQYF. CDR3 in DNA: TGCGCCAGCAGCTTGGGTAGGCAGGGAGGAGAAGAGACCCAGTACTTC.

V is TRBV7-6 and J is TRBJ2-7; 8 bases map to TRBD1. Trimming cost V 1 base and J 6 bases; bases outside gene matches: 14. This CDR3 region has 17 residues. In germline, CDR1 is SGHVS, CDR2 FNYEAQ. Here the CDR3 reads CASSLVFVGRGRVEQYF. The CDR3 DNA follows: TGTGCCAGCAGCTTAGTCTTTGTAGGCAGGGGGCGGGTCGAGCAGTACTTC.

This chain joins TRBV12-5 and TRBJ2-7; 13 positions match TRBD2. Looked up from germline, CDR1 is LGHNT and CDR2 is FRNRAP. V trimming: 0 bases; J trimming: 6 bases; junction bases outside the gene matches: 5. The CDR3 has 16 residues. CDR3 DNA sequence: TGTGCTAGTGGTTTGGTAGCCCGGACTAGCGGGAGCGAGCAGTACTTC. Its translation is CASGLVARTSGSEQYF.

The chain carries TRBV7-6 and TRBJ2-3; D ambiguous. This CDR3 has 15 residues. The V gene lost 2 bases and the J gene lost 4 bases, with 13 bases spanning the gap. Germline V gene data show CDR1 as SGHVS and CDR2 as FNYEAQ. The CDR3 spells CASSLSSSTSDTQYF. The CDR3 DNA follows: TGTGCCAGCAGCTTAAGCTCTTCAACTTCAGATACGCAGTATTTT.

The V call is TRBV14, the J call TRBJ2-5; 8 bases are shared with TRBD2. Germline V CDR1 and CDR2: SGHDN, FVKESK. The CDR3 has 16 amino acids. Trimming removed 0 bases from V and 4 bases from J; junction bases left unmatched: 7. The DNA for the CDR3 is TGTGCCAGCAGCCAAGATCATGGCGGGAGGAGAGAGACCCAGTACTTC. Protein sequence: CASSQDHGGRRETQYF.

The chain links TRBV30 to TRBJ1-2; D gene unclear. V lost 1 base to trimming and J lost 8 bases, with 17 bases between them. The length of the CDR3 is 14 residues. The germline V gene encodes CDR1 GTSNPN and CDR2 SVGIG (reference sequence). Here the CDR3 DNA reads TGTGCCTGGAGTGGCCCGCCGGGCGGAGGCGGCTACACCTTC. It translates to CAWSGPPGGGGYTF.

The gene calls are TRBV27 and TRBJ1-6; D gene uncertain. This CDR3 has 16 residues. V lost 4 bases and J lost 0, with 10 bases in between. Germline-derived CDR1 and CDR2 are MNHEY and SMNVEV (reference sequence). In nucleotides, the CDR3 is TGTGCCAGCAGTTCCGAGATGAGCTCCTATAATTCACCCCTCCACTTT. Translation: CASSSEMSSYNSPLHF.

CDR3 in amino acids: CASSMVGQPQHF. CDR3 in DNA: TGTGCCAGCAGCATGGTCGGTCAGCCCCAGCATTTT. This chain uses TRBV27 with TRBJ1-5; D ambiguous. This CDR3 has 12 amino acids. Germline V gives CDR1 MNHEY, CDR2 SMNVEV (reference sequence). Trimming shortened V by 6 bases and J by 6 bases, and 9 bases separated the two germline ends.

This clone was recorded only once. The chain has TRBV5-1 and TRBJ2-3; 12 bases fit TRBD2. V gave up 1 base and J gave up 5 bases; unmatched junction bases: 5. Germline V lookup: CDR1 SGHRS, CDR2 YFSETQ. CDR3 size: 16 residues. CDR3 nucleotide sequence: TGCGCCAGCAGCTTGCCTAGCGGGGGGGCAGGAGATACGCAGTATTTT. It translates to CASSLPSGGAGDTQYF.

The chain carries TRBV10-3 and TRBJ2-4, with a possible D match to TRBD1 (6 bases). Trimming took off 10 bases at V and 6 bases at J, with 13 bases between the two ends. This CDR3 spans 12 amino acids. CDR1 and CDR2 (germline): ENHRY, SYGVKD. As DNA, the CDR3 is TGTGCCACCCAGGGGATAGGAAACATTCAGTACTTC. It codes for CATQGIGNIQYF.

The chain has TRBV9 and TRBJ1-2, with 9 bases fitting TRBD1. V gave up 3 bases and J gave up 2 bases; unmatched junction bases: 8. CDR1 is SGDLS and CDR2 is YYNGEE in the germline V gene. The CDR3 has 16 residues. For the CDR3, the DNA is TGTGCCAGCAGCGGGACAGGGGCGGAATCCAACTATGGCTACACCTTC. Translation: CASSGTGAESNYGYTF.

This clone was picked up one time. This chain uses TRBV5-1 with TRBJ2-3, with 8 nucleotides matching TRBD2. V trimming: 1 base; J trimming: 2 bases; junction bases outside the gene matches: 6. The CDR3 is made up of 16 amino acids. Germline V gene lookup returns CDR1 SGHRS and CDR2 YFSETQ. CDR3 DNA sequence: TGCGCCAGCAGCTTGTTTGGCGGGGGGCTCACAGATACGCAGTATTTT. Its translation is CASSLFGGGLTDTQYF.

V gene TRBV27 combines with J gene TRBJ2-6; TRBD2 matches 12 bases. With 5 bases clipped from V and 2 bases from J, the junction kept 1 base outside the gene matches. This CDR3 contains 16 residues. Germline lookup yields CDR1 MNHEY and CDR2 SMNVEV (reference sequence). Written as DNA, the CDR3 is TGTGCCAGCAGTCTAGCGGGGGGGCCTGGGGCCAACGTCCTGACTTTC. It yields the protein CASSLAGGPGANVLTF.

The J gene is TRBJ2-2, the V gene TRBV15, with D possibly matching TRBD1 (6 bases). In germline, CDR1 is LNHNV, CDR2 YYDKDF (reference sequence). This CDR3 spans 15 amino acids. The V end was cut by 5 bases, the J end by 9 bases, with 19 bases between. For the CDR3, the DNA is TGTGCCACCAGCGAGAGACCGACGTGGGGGCGGGAGCTGTTTTTT. This encodes CATSERPTWGRELFF.

This chain connects TRBV7-9 to TRBJ2-5; tentatively, D is TRBD2 (5 bases). The length of the CDR3 is 14 residues. Trimming shortened V by 1 base and J by 4 bases, and 10 bases separated the two germline ends. CDR1 is SEHNR, CDR2 FQNEAQ, per germline (reference sequence). The CDR3 sequence: CASSLEPGGETQYF. In DNA, the CDR3 is TGTGCCAGCAGCTTAGAGCCAGGAGGAGAGACCCAGTACTTC.

This clone has only a few counts. The V call is TRBV2, the J call TRBJ1-2; D not certain. The CDR3 has 10 amino acids. V lost 7 bases to trimming and J lost 8 bases, with 8 bases between them. Germline CDR1 reads SNHLY; CDR2 reads FYNNEI. The CDR3 sequence: CASKTAGYTF. CDR3 coding DNA: TGTGCCAGCAAGACTGCAGGCTACACCTTC. Together with reference TRBV2 and TRBJ1-2, the CDR3 gives the full variable domain: EPEVTQTPSHQVTQMGQEVILRCVPISNHLYFYWYRQILGQKVEFLVSFYNNEISEKSEIFDDQFSVERPDGSNFTLKIRSTKLEDSAMYFCASKTAGYTFGSGTRLTVV.

The chain links TRBV5-6 to TRBJ1-4, with D possibly being TRBD1 (6 bases). Per germline, CDR1 SGHDT and CDR2 YYEEEE. The CDR3 totals 16 residues. Trimming cost V 4 bases and J 0 bases, with 13 bases left between them. In DNA form, the CDR3 reads TGTGCCAGCAGCGGTGGACAGTTTTCAACTAATGAAAAACTGTTTTTT. Its protein is CASSGGQFSTNEKLFF.

This rearrangement joins TRBV10-3 to TRBJ2-1; 9 nucleotides line up with TRBD1. The germline V gene has CDR1 ENHRY and CDR2 SYGVKD. After removal of 6 bases from V and 7 bases from J, the junction contained 13 bases not matched to a gene. This CDR3 contains 16 residues. The CDR3 sequence: CAISFDPGQGGNEQFF. CDR3 DNA sequence: TGTGCCATCAGCTTCGATCCGGGACAGGGTGGAAATGAGCAGTTCTTC.

The chain has TRBV6-5 and TRBJ1-5, with TRBD1 matching over 9 bases. J gave up 7 bases and V 6 bases, and 7 bases lay outside the gene matches. The CDR3 sequence is 14 residues long. Germline values: CDR1 MNHEY, CDR2 SVGAGI. In DNA form, the CDR3 reads TGTGCCAGCAGCAGACAGGGGGTAAGGCAGCCCCAGCATTTT. Protein: CASSRQGVRQPQHF.